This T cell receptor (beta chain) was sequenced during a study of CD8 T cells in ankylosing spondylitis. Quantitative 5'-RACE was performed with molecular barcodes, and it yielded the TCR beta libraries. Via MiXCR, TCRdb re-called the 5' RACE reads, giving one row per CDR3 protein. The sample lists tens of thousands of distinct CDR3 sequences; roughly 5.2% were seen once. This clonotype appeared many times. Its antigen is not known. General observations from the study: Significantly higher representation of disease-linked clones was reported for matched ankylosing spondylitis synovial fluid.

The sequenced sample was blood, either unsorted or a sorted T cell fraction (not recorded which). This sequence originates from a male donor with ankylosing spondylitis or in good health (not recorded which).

CDR3 loop: CATSDFEGALHTQYF. The CDR3 coding sequence is TGTGCCACCAGTGATTTTGAGGGGGCCCTTCATACGCAGTATTTT. V and J are TRBV24-1 and TRBJ2-3; the match to TRBD1 covers 7 bases. Germline values: CDR1 KGHDR, CDR2 SFDVKD. The CDR3 has 15 amino acids. V lost 1 base, J lost 7 bases, and 7 bases stayed unmatched.